The next 18 T cell receptor beta chains were all read from a single sample in a study of blood T cell repertoires in COVID-19. Some clones are missing from TCRdb's copy, which holds only in-frame ones; the method was immunoSEQ multiplex PCR. The sample lists under 300,000 clones; over 65% were seen once. The sample comprised peripheral blood. The receptor set was obtained from a woman aged 80 or over with acute or convalescent COVID-19.

The chain recombines TRBV2 with TRBJ1-3; tentative D call: TRBD1 (5 bases). Trimming removed 3 bases at V and 1 base at J, with 10 bases between. The CDR3 runs 15 residues. From germline, CDR1 is SNHLY and CDR2 FYNNEI. The CDR3 region has the DNA TGTGCCAGCAGTGACGGCAGGACATCTGGAAACACCATATATTTT. Its translation is CASSDGRTSGNTIYF.

This rearrangement joins TRBV19 to TRBJ2-1, with 11 nucleotides matching TRBD2. J was trimmed by 6 bases and V by 3 bases; bases with no gene match: 1. The CDR3 spans 14 residues. In germline, CDR1 is LNHDA, CDR2 SQIVND (reference sequence). The DNA for the CDR3 is TGTGCCAGTAGTATTAGCGGGAGGGCCAATGAGCAGTTCTTC. This translates into CASSISGRANEQFF.

This clone was observed a few times. The chain links TRBV15 to TRBJ1-6; D is possibly TRBD1 (6 bases). Trimming removed 6 bases at V and 0 bases at J, with 6 bases between. CDR1 is LNHNV, CDR2 YYDKDF, per germline (reference sequence). The CDR3 spans 14 residues. This CDR3 reads CATRDSSYNSPLHF. CDR3 nucleotide sequence: TGTGCCACCAGGGACAGCTCCTATAATTCACCCCTCCACTTT.

There are a few counts of this clone. The sample contains more than one DNA sequence encoding this CDR3. The J gene is TRBJ1-5, the V gene TRBV5-1; the match to TRBD1 covers 7 bases. In germline, CDR1 is SGHRS, CDR2 YFSETQ. CDR3 length equals 14 residues. J gave up 7 bases and V 0 bases, and 4 bases lay outside the gene matches. The CDR3 DNA follows: TGCGCCAGCAGCTTGGGACAGGGCGGGCAGCCCCAGCATTTT. This sequence encodes CASSLGQGGQPQHF.

This clone has just one count. This rearrangement joins TRBV6-5 to TRBJ2-7; D remains ambiguous. Per germline, CDR1 MNHEY and CDR2 SVGAGI. The V and J ends lost 9 bases and 2 bases respectively, with 17 bases between them. This CDR3 comprises 14 residues. CDR3 sequence reads: CASTRSERTYEQYF. The CDR3 DNA reads as TGTGCCAGTACTCGCAGCGAACGGACCTACGAGCAGTACTTC.

The rearrangement links TRBV2 to TRBJ2-3; no clear D gene. The germline gives CDR1 SNHLY, CDR2 FYNNEI. CDR3 length: 13 residues. Trimming removed 4 bases at V and 2 bases at J, with 7 bases between. The CDR3 nucleotides read TGTGCCAGCAGTGTCATCCACACAGATACGCAGTATTTT. This translates into CASSVIHTDTQYF.

The V and J genes are TRBV7-9 and TRBJ2-7; 7 nucleotides match TRBD2. The V gene end was trimmed by 1 base and the J gene end by 7 bases; junction bases not matched to a gene: 13. CDR1 and CDR2 from the germline V gene are SEHNR and FQNEAQ (reference sequence). This CDR3 has 16 residues. CDR3 amino acids: CASSLVVPGRVREQYF. In DNA, the CDR3 is TGTGCCAGCAGCTTAGTGGTTCCAGGGAGGGTACGGGAGCAGTACTTC.

The chain joins TRBV6-1 to TRBJ2-7, with D possibly TRBD1 on 5 matching bases. The V gene's germline CDR1 is MNHNS and CDR2 SASEGT. V was trimmed by 5 bases and J by 0 bases, leaving 11 bases between them. This CDR3 has 14 amino acids. The CDR3 loop reads CASSPWTHSYEQYF. The CDR3 nucleotides read TGTGCCAGCAGTCCATGGACACACTCCTACGAGCAGTACTTC.

The chain carries TRBV5-6 and TRBJ2-3; 9 bases match TRBD2. The CDR3 spans 15 residues. Germline V gives CDR1 SGHDT, CDR2 YYEEEE. Trimming took 3 bases from V and 0 from J; bases not matched to a gene: 2. CDR3 sequence: CASSWGLASTDTQYF. The DNA for the CDR3 is TGTGCCAGCAGCTGGGGACTAGCTAGCACAGATACGCAGTATTTT.

The chain carries TRBV7-6 and TRBJ2-1; 8 bases fit TRBD2. The CDR3 covers 17 residues. CDR1 is SGHVS and CDR2 is FNYEAQ in the germline V gene. Trimming at V came to 4 bases and at J to 0 bases, leaving 8 bases not matched to a gene. CDR3 in amino acids: CASSSERGTPSYNEQFF. The CDR3 bases are TGTGCCAGCAGCTCCGAGCGGGGGACGCCCTCCTACAATGAGCAGTTCTTC. The full variable domain, completed using reference TRBV7-6 and TRBJ2-1, is GAGVSQSPRYKVTKRGQDVALRCDPISGHVSLYWYRQALGQGPEFLTYFNYEAQQDKSGLPNDRFSAERPEGSISTLTIQRTEQRDSAMYRCASSSERGTPSYNEQFFGPGTRLTVL.

This chain links TRBV5-1 with TRBJ1-3, with no clear D. CDR3 size: 13 residues. Germline V gene lookup returns CDR1 SGHRS and CDR2 YFSETQ. V gave up 3 bases and J gave up 0 bases, with 4 bases separating them. The CDR3 here is CASSSSSGNTIYF. The CDR3 DNA is TGCGCCAGCAGCTCTAGCTCTGGAAACACCATATATTTT.

This chain's CDR3 is CASSPDRGDYGYTF. CDR3 sequence (DNA): TGCGCCAGCAGCCCGGACAGGGGGGATTATGGCTACACCTTC. The rearrangement joins TRBV5-1 to TRBJ1-2; TRBD1 aligns across 10 bases. Germline CDR1 is SGHRS and CDR2 is YFSETQ. With V trimmed by 4 bases and J by 5 bases, 5 bases remained unmatched. The CDR3 totals 14 residues.

The chain combines TRBV2 with TRBJ1-2; the match to TRBD1 covers 7 bases. This CDR3 is built from 15 residues. Germline loops: CDR1 SNHLY, CDR2 FYNNEI. Germline trimming cut 5 bases from V and 4 bases from J; bases unmatched to any gene: 10. CDR3: CASSPRQGFGYGYTF. For the CDR3, the DNA is TGTGCCAGCAGTCCCCGACAGGGTTTCGGCTATGGCTACACCTTC.

V usage is TRBV3-1 (or the pseudogene TRBV3-2) and J usage is TRBJ2-7; 7 nucleotides agree with TRBD1. Germline lookup yields CDR1 LGHDT and CDR2 YNNKEL (reference sequence). The CDR3 is 15 amino acids. Germline trimming cut 3 bases from V and 0 bases from J; bases unmatched to any gene: 5. The CDR3 DNA sequence: TGTGCCAGCAGCCATAGACAGGGCGTCTCCTACGAGCAGTACTTC. It yields the protein CASSHRQGVSYEQYF.

V is TRBV5-1 and J is TRBJ2-7; 9 nucleotides align to TRBD2. Trimming removed 4 bases from V and 12 bases from J; junction bases left unmatched: 14. Germline V gene data show CDR1 as SGHRS and CDR2 as YFSETQ. The CDR3 runs 14 residues. The CDR3 sequence is CASSLAGLAPPSYF. The CDR3 DNA follows: TGCGCCAGCAGCCTGGCGGGACTAGCCCCTCCCTCGTACTTC.

This sequence joins TRBV19 and TRBJ2-3; 7 bases fit TRBD1. The trim removed 6 bases at V and 2 bases at J, leaving 11 bases unmatched. The CDR3 is made up of 16 amino acids. Germline CDR1 reads LNHDA; CDR2 reads SQIVND (reference sequence). CDR3 region: CASSRYGTDFTDTQYF. Here the CDR3 DNA reads TGTGCCAGTAGCCGATACGGGACAGATTTCACAGATACGCAGTATTTT.

V usage is TRBV18 and J usage is TRBJ2-3; TRBD1 matches 10 bases. Trimming removed 2 bases from V and 3 bases from J; junction bases left unmatched: 2. This CDR3 contains 15 residues. CDR1 and CDR2 from the germline V gene are KGHSH and LQKENI. This CDR3 is CASSPRTGGTDTQYF. CDR3 bases: TGTGCCAGCTCACCAAGGACAGGGGGGACAGATACGCAGTATTTT.

This chain uses TRBV7-6 with TRBJ2-5; 8 nucleotides agree with TRBD2. Germline V gene sequence: CDR1 SGHVS, CDR2 FNYEAQ. The V and J ends lost 5 bases and 7 bases, in that order; junction bases with no gene match: 15. The CDR3 is 16 residues long. For the CDR3, the DNA is TGTGCCAGCAGCCCCACGGAAGCGGGAGAGGTGGTGACCCAGTACTTC. It encodes CASSPTEAGEVVTQYF.